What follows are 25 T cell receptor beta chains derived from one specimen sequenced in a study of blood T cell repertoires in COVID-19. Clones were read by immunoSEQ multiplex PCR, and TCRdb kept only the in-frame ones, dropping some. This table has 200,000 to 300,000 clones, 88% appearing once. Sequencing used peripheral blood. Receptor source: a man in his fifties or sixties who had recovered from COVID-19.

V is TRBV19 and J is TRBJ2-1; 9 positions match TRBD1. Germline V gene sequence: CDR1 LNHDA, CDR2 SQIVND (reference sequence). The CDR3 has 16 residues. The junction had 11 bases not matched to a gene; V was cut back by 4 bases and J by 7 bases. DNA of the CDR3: TGTGCCAGTAGTACGGGAATACACAGGGGGCTTAATGAGCAGTTCTTC. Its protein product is CASSTGIHRGLNEQFF.

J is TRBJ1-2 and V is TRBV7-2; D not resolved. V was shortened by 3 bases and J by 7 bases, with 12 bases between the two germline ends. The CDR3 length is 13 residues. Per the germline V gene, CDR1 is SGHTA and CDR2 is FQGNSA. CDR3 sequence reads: CASSFVESGGYTF. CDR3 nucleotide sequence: TGTGCCAGCAGCTTTGTTGAGAGTGGTGGCTACACCTTC.

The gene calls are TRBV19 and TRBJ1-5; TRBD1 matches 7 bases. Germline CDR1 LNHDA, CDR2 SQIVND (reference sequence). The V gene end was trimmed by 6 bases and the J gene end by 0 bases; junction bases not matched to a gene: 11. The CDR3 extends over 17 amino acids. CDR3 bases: TGTGCCAGTAGACCGGGACAGCGCACATATAGCAATCAGCCCCAGCATTTT. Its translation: CASRPGQRTYSNQPQHF. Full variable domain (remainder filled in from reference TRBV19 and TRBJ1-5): DGGITQSPKYLFRKEGQNVTLSCEQNLNHDAMYWYRQDPGQGLRLIYYSQIVNDFQKGDIAEGYSVSREKKESFPLTVTSAQKNPTAFYLCASRPGQRTYSNQPQHFGDGTRLSIL.

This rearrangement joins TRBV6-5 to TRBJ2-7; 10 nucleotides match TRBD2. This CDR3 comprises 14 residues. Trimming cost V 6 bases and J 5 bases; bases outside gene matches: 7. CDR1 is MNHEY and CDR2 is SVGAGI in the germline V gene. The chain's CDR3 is CASRITGTSDEQYF. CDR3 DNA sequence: TGTGCCAGCAGGATAACCGGGACTAGCGACGAGCAGTACTTC.

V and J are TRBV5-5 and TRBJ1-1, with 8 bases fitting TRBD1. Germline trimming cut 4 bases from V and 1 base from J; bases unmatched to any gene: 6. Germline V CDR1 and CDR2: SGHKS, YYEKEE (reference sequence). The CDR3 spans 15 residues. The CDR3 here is CASSLRDRTNTEAFF. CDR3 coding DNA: TGTGCCAGCAGCCTAAGGGACAGGACGAACACTGAAGCTTTCTTT.

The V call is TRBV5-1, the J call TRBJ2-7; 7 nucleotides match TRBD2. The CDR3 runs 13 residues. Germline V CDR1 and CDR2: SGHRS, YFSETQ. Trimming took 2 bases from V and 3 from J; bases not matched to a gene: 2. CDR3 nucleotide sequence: TGCGCCAGCAGCTTCCCTAGCGGCTACGAGCAGTACTTC. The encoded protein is CASSFPSGYEQYF.

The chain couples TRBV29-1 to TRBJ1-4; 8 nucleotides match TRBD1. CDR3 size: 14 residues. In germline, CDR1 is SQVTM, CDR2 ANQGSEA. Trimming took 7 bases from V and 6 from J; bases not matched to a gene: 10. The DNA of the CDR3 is TGCAGCGCAATGCGGACAGGGCGTGATGAAAAACTGTTTTTT. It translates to CSAMRTGRDEKLFF.

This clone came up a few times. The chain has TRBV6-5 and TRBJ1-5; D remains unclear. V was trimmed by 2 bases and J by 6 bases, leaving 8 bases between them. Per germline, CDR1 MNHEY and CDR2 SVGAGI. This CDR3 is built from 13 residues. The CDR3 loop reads CASSYGFTQPQHF. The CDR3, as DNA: TGTGCCAGCAGTTACGGCTTTACTCAGCCCCAGCATTTT.

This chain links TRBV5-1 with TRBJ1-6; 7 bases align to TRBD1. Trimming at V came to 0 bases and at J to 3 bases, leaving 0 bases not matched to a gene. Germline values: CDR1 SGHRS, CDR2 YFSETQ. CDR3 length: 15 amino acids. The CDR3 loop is CASSLGTGYNSPLHF. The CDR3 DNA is TGCGCCAGCAGCTTGGGGACAGGCTATAATTCACCCCTCCACTTT.

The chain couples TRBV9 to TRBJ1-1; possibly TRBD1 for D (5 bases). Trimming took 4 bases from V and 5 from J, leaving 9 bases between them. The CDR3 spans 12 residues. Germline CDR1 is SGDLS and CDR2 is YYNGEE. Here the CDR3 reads CASSSGGTEAFF. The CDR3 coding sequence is TGTGCCAGCAGCTCGGGGGGTACTGAAGCTTTCTTT.

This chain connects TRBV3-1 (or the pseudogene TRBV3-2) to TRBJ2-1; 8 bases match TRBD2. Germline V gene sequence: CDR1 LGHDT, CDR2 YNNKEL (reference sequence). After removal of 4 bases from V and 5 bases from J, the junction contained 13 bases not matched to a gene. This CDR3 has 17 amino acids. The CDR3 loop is CASSPPPGAGANNEQFF. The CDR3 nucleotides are TGTGCCAGCAGCCCACCACCGGGAGCGGGGGCTAACAATGAGCAGTTCTTC.

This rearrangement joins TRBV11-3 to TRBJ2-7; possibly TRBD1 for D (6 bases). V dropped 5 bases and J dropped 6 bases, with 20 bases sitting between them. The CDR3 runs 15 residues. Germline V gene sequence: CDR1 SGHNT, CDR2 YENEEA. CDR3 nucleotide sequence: TGTGCCAGCAGCCCAGGACAGTTGGGCTTTATCGAGCAGTACTTC. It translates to CASSPGQLGFIEQYF. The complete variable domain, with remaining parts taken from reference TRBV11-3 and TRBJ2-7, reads EAGVVQSPRYKIIEKKQPVAFWCNPISGHNTLYWYLQNLGQGPELLIRYENEEAVDDSQLPKDRFSAERLKGVDSTLKIQPAELGDSAVYLCASSPGQLGFIEQYFGPGTRLTVT.

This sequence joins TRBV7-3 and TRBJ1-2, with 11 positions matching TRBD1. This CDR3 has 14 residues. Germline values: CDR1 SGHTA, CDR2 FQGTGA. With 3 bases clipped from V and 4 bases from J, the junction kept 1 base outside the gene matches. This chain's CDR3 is CASSLGTGGYGYTF. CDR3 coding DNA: TGTGCCAGCAGCTTGGGGACAGGGGGCTATGGCTACACCTTC.

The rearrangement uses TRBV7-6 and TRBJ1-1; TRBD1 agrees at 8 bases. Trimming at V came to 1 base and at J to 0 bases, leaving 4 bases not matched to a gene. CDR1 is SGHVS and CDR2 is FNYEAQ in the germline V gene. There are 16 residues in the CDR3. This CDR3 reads CASSLETGAVNTEAFF. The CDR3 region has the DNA TGTGCCAGCAGCTTAGAGACAGGGGCGGTGAACACTGAAGCTTTCTTT.

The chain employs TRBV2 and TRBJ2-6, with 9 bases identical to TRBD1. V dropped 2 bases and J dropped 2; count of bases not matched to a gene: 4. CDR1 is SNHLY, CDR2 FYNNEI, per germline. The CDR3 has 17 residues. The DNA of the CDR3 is TGTGCCAGCAGTGAATACAGGGGGCATACTGGGGCCAACGTCCTGACTTTC. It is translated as CASSEYRGHTGANVLTF. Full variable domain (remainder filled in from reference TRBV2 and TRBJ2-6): EPEVTQTPSHQVTQMGQEVILRCVPISNHLYFYWYRQILGQKVEFLVSFYNNEISEKSEIFDDQFSVERPDGSNFTLKIRSTKLEDSAMYFCASSEYRGHTGANVLTFGAGSRLTVL.

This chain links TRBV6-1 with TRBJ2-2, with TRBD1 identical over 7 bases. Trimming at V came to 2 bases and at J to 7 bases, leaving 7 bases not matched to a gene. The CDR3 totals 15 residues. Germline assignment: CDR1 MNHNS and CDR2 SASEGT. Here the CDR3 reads CASSESQGSGGELFF. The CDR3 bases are TGTGCCAGCAGTGAATCACAGGGGTCGGGCGGGGAGCTGTTTTTT.

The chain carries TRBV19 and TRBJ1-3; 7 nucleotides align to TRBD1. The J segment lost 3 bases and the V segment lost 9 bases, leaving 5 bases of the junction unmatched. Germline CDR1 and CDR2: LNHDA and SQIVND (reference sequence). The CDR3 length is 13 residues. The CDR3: CASARGVGNTIYF. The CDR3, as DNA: TGTGCCAGCGCCAGGGGGGTTGGAAACACCATATATTTT. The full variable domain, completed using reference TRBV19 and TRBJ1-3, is DGGITQSPKYLFRKEGQNVTLSCEQNLNHDAMYWYRQDPGQGLRLIYYSQIVNDFQKGDIAEGYSVSREKKESFPLTVTSAQKNPTAFYLCASARGVGNTIYFGEGSWLTVV.

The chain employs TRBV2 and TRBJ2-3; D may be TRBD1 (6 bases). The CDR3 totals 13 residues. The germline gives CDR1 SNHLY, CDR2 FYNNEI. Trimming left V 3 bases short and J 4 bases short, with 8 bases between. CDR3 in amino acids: CASSDPGADTQYF. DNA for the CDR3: TGTGCCAGCAGTGATCCAGGGGCAGATACGCAGTATTTT.

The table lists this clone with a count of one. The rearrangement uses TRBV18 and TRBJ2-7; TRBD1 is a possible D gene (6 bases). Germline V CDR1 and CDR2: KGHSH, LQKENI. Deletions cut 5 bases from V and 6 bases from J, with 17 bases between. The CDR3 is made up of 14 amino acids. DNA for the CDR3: TGTGCCAGCTCAACCTTGGACAGTTGGTCCGAGCAGTACTTC. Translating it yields CASSTLDSWSEQYF.

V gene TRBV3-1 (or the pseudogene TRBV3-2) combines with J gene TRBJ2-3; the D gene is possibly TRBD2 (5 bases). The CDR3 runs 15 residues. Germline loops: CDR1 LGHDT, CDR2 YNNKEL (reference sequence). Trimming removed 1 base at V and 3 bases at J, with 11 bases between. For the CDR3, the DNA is TGTGCCAGCAGCCAAGGGGCGGGTCGTACAGATACGCAGTATTTT. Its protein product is CASSQGAGRTDTQYF.

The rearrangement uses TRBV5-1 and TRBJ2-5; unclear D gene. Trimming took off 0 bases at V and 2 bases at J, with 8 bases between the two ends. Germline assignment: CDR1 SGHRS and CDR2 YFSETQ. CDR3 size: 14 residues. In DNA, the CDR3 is TGCGCCAGCAGCTTGGAAGCGAGGCAAGAGACCCAGTACTTC. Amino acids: CASSLEARQETQYF.

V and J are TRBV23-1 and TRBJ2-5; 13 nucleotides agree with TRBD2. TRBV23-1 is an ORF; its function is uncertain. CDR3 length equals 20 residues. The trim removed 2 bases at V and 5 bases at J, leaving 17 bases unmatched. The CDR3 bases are TGCGCCAGCAGTCAAAAGACTAGCGGGGGGCGCTGGTTGTATTCGGAGACCCAGTACTTC. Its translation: CASSQKTSGGRWLYSETQYF.

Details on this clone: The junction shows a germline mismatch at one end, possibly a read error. CDR3 amino acids: CASSLDLDGTANF. CDR3 in DNA: TGTGCCAGCAGCTTAGACCTTGATGGGACAGCTAACTTC. The genes are TRBV7-2 and TRBJ2-7; 7 bases agree with TRBD1. The CDR3 covers 13 residues. Germline CDR1 reads SGHTA; CDR2 reads FQGNSA.

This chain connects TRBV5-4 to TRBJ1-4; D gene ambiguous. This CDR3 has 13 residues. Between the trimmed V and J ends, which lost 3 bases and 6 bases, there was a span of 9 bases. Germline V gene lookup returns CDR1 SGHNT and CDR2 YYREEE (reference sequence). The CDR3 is CASSSRVDEKLFF. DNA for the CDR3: TGTGCCAGCAGCTCCCGGGTAGATGAAAAACTGTTTTTT.

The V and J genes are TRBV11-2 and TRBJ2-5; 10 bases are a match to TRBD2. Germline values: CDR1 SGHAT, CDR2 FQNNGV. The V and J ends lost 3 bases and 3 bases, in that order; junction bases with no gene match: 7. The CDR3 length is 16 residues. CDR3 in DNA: TGTGCCAGCAGCTTTGAGCGGGGGGGCAATAAAGAGACCCAGTACTTC. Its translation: CASSFERGGNKETQYF. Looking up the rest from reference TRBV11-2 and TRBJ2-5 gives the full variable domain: EAGVAQSPRYKIIEKRQSVAFWCNPISGHATLYWYQQILGQGPKLLIQFQNNGVVDDSQLPKDRFSAERLKGVDSTLKIQPAKLEDSAVYLCASSFERGGNKETQYFGPGTRLLVL.